Following are 2 T cell receptor beta chains from one sample sequenced in a study of CD8+CD57+ T cells in acquired aplastic anemia. Patients chosen for sequencing had CD8+CD57+ cells that had expanded, as shown by flow cytometry. Genomic DNA was employed as the template in profiling TCR beta VDJ and CDR3. TCRdb called the reads again in MiXCR, with one record for every CDR3 protein. This table holds about 160,000 distinct CDR3 sequences, 47% found once. Input material: sorted CD4+, CD8+, or CD8+CD57+ T cells (not recorded which) from PBMCs. The receptors were gathered from a human donor with aplastic anemia.

V gene TRBV27 combines with J gene TRBJ1-5, with 7 nucleotides matching TRBD1. Germline CDR1 and CDR2: MNHEY and SMNVEV (reference sequence). The CDR3 totals 16 residues. The ends lost 8 bases at V and 1 base at J; junction bases unmatched: 11. The CDR3 loop reads CASRSLETGSNQPQHF. The CDR3 bases are TGTGCCAGCCGTTCGTTAGAGACAGGGAGCAATCAGCCCCAGCATTTT.

The chain employs TRBV2 and TRBJ1-2; D is possibly TRBD1 (5 bases). CDR3 length equals 14 residues. V was pared by 2 bases and J by 6 bases, with 13 bases between. Germline values: CDR1 SNHLY, CDR2 FYNNEI. In DNA, the CDR3 is TGTGCCAGCAGTGAACTGGCAGGACAAGATGGCTACACCTTC. Translating gives CASSELAGQDGYTF.